This T cell receptor beta chain appears in the sequencing data of a study of control samples from healthy donors and cancer patients. Assay: immunoSEQ multiplex PCR; the TCRdb copy retains only in-frame clones and omits some. In the table there are some 90,000 clones, about 85% of which are singletons. There are 14 residues in the CDR3. Germline lookup yields CDR1 ENHRY and CDR2 SYGVKD. V gave up 0 bases and J gave up 9 bases, with 9 bases separating them. The receptor was derived from a woman in her fifties or sixties in good health. J is TRBJ1-6 and V is TRBV10-3; D unresolved. Specimen: blood. The CDR3 reads CAISESRVSSPLHF. CDR3 sequence (DNA): TGTGCCATCAGTGAGTCGAGGGTATCTTCACCCCTCCACTTT.